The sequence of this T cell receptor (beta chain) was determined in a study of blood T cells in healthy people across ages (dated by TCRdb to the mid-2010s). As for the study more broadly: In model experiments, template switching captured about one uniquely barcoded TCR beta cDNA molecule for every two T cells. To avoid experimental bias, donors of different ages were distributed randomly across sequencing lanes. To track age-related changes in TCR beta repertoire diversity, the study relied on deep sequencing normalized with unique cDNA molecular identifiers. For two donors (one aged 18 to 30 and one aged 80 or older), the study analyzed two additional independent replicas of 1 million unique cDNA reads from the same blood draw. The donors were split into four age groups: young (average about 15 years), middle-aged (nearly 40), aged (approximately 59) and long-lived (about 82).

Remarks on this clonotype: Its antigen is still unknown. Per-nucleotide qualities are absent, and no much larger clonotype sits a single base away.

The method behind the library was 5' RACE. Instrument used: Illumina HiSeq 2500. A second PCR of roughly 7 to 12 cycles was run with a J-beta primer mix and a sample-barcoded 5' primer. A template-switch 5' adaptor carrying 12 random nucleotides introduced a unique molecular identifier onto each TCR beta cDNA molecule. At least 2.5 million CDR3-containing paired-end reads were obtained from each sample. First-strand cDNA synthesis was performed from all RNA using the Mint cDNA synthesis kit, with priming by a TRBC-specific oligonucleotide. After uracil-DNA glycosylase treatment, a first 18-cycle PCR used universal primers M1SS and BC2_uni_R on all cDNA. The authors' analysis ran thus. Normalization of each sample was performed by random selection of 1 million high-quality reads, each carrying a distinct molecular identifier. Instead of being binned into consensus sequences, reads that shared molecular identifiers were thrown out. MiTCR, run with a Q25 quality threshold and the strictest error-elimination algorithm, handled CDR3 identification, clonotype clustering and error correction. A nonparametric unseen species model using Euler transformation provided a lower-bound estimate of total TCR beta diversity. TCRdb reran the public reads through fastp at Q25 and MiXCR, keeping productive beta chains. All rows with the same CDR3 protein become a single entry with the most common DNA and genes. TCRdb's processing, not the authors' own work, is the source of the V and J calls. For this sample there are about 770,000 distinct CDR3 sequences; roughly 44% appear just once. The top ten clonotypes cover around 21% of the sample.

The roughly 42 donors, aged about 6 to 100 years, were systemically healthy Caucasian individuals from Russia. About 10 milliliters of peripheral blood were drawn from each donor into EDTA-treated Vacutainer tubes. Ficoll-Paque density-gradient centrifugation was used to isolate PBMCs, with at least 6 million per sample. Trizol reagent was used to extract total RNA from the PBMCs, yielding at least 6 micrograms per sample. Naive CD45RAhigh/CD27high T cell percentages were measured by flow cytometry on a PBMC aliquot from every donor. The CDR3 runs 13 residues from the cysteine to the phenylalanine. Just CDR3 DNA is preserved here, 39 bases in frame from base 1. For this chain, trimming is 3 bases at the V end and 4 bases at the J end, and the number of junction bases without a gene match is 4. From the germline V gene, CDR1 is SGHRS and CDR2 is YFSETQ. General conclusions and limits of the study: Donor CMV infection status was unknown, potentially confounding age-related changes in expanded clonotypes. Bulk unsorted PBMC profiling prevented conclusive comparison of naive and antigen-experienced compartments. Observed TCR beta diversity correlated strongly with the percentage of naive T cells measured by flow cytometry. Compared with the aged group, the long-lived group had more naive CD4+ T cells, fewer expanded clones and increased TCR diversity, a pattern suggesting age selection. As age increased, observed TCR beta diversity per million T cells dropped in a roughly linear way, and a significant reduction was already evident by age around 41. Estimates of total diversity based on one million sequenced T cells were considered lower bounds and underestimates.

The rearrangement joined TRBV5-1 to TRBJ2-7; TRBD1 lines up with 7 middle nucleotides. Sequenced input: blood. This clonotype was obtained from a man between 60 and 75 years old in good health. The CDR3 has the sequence CASSSSTGYEQYF. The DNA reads TGCGCCAGCAGCTCCTCGACAGGGTACGAGCAGTACTTC. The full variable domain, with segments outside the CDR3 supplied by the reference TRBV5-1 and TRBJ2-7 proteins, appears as KAGVTQTPRYLIKTRGQQVTLSCSPISGHRSVSWYQQTPGQGLQFLFEYFSETQRNKGNFPGRFSGRQFSNSRSEMNVSTLELGDSALYLCASSSSTGYEQYFGPGTRLTVT.